The 23 T cell receptor beta chains given below trace back to one sample, sequenced in a study of blood T cell repertoires in COVID-19. Clones were read by immunoSEQ multiplex PCR, and TCRdb kept only the in-frame ones, dropping some. In the table there are over 200,000 clones, 70% to 90% of which are singletons. Sequencing used peripheral blood. These receptors were taken from a woman aged 25 to 45 who had recovered from COVID-19.

This clone was detected a few times. This rearrangement joins TRBV5-1 to TRBJ2-2; maybe TRBD2 (6 bases). The CDR3 is 16 residues long. Germline values: CDR1 SGHRS, CDR2 YFSETQ. The V gene lost 0 bases and the J gene lost 6 bases, with 15 bases spanning the gap. CDR3 sequence: CASSLALGRTAGELFF. The CDR3 bases are TGCGCCAGCAGCTTGGCCCTAGGGAGGACCGCCGGGGAGCTGTTTTTT.

About this clone: Other DNA sequences in this specimen translate into the identical CDR3. The chain combines TRBV9 with TRBJ1-6; 8 bases are shared with TRBD1. This CDR3 comprises 15 residues. Germline CDR1 SGDLS, CDR2 YYNGEE. The junction had 6 bases not matched to a gene; V was cut back by 3 bases and J by 7 bases. CDR3 residues: CASSGGQGGNSPLHF. In DNA form, the CDR3 reads TGTGCCAGCAGCGGCGGACAGGGAGGAAATTCACCCCTCCACTTT.

The chain employs TRBV27 and TRBJ2-7, with TRBD1 matching 8 bases. The germline V gene encodes CDR1 MNHEY and CDR2 SMNVEV (reference sequence). V gave up 4 bases and J gave up 4 bases; unmatched junction bases: 6. The CDR3 length is 14 residues. This CDR3 is CASSSAGGYYEQYF. The DNA of the CDR3 is TGTGCCAGCAGTTCGGCAGGGGGCTATTACGAGCAGTACTTC.

J is TRBJ1-1 and V is TRBV6-5; D uncertain. The CDR3 is 11 residues long. Trimming cost V 6 bases and J 4 bases, with 6 bases left between them. Germline assignment: CDR1 MNHEY and CDR2 SVGAGI. For the CDR3, the DNA is TGTGCCAGCAGCAGGTTCACTGAAGCTTTCTTT. Encoded protein: CASSRFTEAFF.

This chain uses TRBV5-8 with TRBJ2-4; TRBD1 agrees at 11 bases. Germline loops: CDR1 SGHTS, CDR2 YDEGEE. This CDR3 has 14 amino acids. Trimming removed 4 bases from V and 6 bases from J; junction bases left unmatched: 3. CDR3 sequence: CASSRGQGVNIQYF. The CDR3 DNA follows: TGTGCCAGCAGCAGGGGACAGGGGGTAAACATTCAGTACTTC.

This sequence joins TRBV7-9 and TRBJ1-5; 8 bases fit TRBD1. The germline gives CDR1 SEHNR, CDR2 FQNEAQ (reference sequence). The CDR3 is 14 residues long. V gave up 5 bases and J gave up 4 bases; unmatched junction bases: 4. Here the CDR3 DNA reads TGTGCCAGCAGCCAGACAGGGGCGAATCAGCCCCAGCATTTT. It yields the protein CASSQTGANQPQHF.

The chain uses TRBV3-1 (or the pseudogene TRBV3-2) and TRBJ2-7, with D perhaps TRBD1 (5 bases). The CDR3 loop spans 15 amino acids. Germline values: CDR1 LGHDT, CDR2 YNNKEL (reference sequence). V was clipped by 0 bases and J by 3 bases, with 12 bases between them. The CDR3 is CASSQDLGQVYEQYF. CDR3 DNA sequence: TGTGCCAGCAGCCAAGATCTGGGGCAGGTCTACGAGCAGTACTTC.

The chain recombines TRBV5-1 with TRBJ2-2; 9 bases match TRBD1. Trimming removed 4 bases from V and 3 bases from J; junction bases left unmatched: 4. CDR1 and CDR2 from the germline V gene are SGHRS and YFSETQ. The CDR3 covers 15 residues. CDR3 bases: TGCGCCAGCAGCCAGGGACAGGGCGACACCGGGGAGCTGTTTTTT. Translated: CASSQGQGDTGELFF. The full variable domain, with the rest looked up from reference TRBV5-1 and TRBJ2-2, is KAGVTQTPRYLIKTRGQQVTLSCSPISGHRSVSWYQQTPGQGLQFLFEYFSETQRNKGNFPGRFSGRQFSNSRSEMNVSTLELGDSALYLCASSQGQGDTGELFFGEGSRLTVL.

The V call is TRBV6-6, the J call TRBJ2-7; D may be TRBD1 (5 bases). This CDR3 region has 16 residues. V lost 6 bases and J lost 0, with 18 bases in between. Germline V lookup: CDR1 MNHNY, CDR2 SVGAGI (reference sequence). The CDR3 DNA follows: TGTGCCAGCAGCGCGAAGGGGCACAGTGTCTCCTACGAGCAGTACTTC. Its translation: CASSAKGHSVSYEQYF.

The chain joins TRBV5-1 to TRBJ2-3; D is possibly TRBD2 (6 bases). This CDR3 is built from 17 residues. Trimming shortened V by 0 bases and J by 0 bases, and 14 bases separated the two germline ends. The germline gives CDR1 SGHRS, CDR2 YFSETQ. CDR3 protein: CASSLGVRGGSTDTQYF. In DNA, the CDR3 is TGCGCCAGCAGCTTGGGCGTGCGTGGGGGGAGCACAGATACGCAGTATTTT.

V and J are TRBV24-1 and TRBJ2-3; 10 bases are shared with TRBD1. This CDR3 has 16 amino acids. The V gene's germline CDR1 is KGHDR and CDR2 SFDVKD. V was clipped by 4 bases and J by 5 bases; unmatched bases: 8. This CDR3 reads CATSDPGQGSGDTQYF. The CDR3 DNA sequence: TGTGCCACCAGTGACCCGGGACAGGGGTCCGGAGATACGCAGTATTTT.

The rearrangement uses TRBV6-5 and TRBJ2-4, with D maybe TRBD2 (6 bases). The germline V gene encodes CDR1 MNHEY and CDR2 SVGAGI. V was pared by 4 bases and J by 13 bases, with 17 bases between. The CDR3 sequence is 13 residues long. The CDR3 bases are TGTGCCAGCAGTTCGGCAGGCGGGAAAACACAGTACTTC. As protein: CASSSAGGKTQYF.

The chain couples TRBV7-3 to TRBJ2-1; unclear D gene. The length of the CDR3 is 13 residues. Per germline, CDR1 SGHTA and CDR2 FQGTGA. The V and J ends lost 5 bases and 9 bases respectively, with 14 bases between them. The CDR3 DNA reads as TGTGCCAGCAGCCTTTCGAGGAGAGCTGAGCAGTTCTTC. Its translation: CASSLSRRAEQFF.

The chain is built from TRBV19 and TRBJ1-1; no reliable D call. This CDR3 contains 15 residues. The V gene's germline CDR1 is LNHDA and CDR2 SQIVND (reference sequence). Trimming removed 5 bases from V and 2 bases from J, with 15 bases in between. For the CDR3, the DNA is TGTGCCAGTAGTGCCTCCGGGATTCCTAACACTGAAGCTTTCTTT. Translation: CASSASGIPNTEAFF.

This chain joins TRBV19 and TRBJ2-1; tentative D call: TRBD1 (5 bases). The CDR3 sequence is 14 residues long. Trimming stripped 6 bases from V and 6 bases from J, with 15 bases between. Germline-derived CDR1 and CDR2 are LNHDA and SQIVND (reference sequence). DNA of the CDR3: TGTGCCAGTAGAACGCGCCAGGGCTTCAATGAGCAGTTCTTC. Amino acids: CASRTRQGFNEQFF. Using reference TRBV19 and TRBJ2-1 for the parts outside the CDR3, the full variable domain is DGGITQSPKYLFRKEGQNVTLSCEQNLNHDAMYWYRQDPGQGLRLIYYSQIVNDFQKGDIAEGYSVSREKKESFPLTVTSAQKNPTAFYLCASRTRQGFNEQFFGPGTRLTVL.

This rearrangement joins TRBV5-1 to TRBJ2-3, with D possibly matching TRBD1 (6 bases). Trimming took off 4 bases at V and 2 bases at J, with 11 bases between the two ends. The CDR3 sequence is 14 residues long. Germline V CDR1 and CDR2: SGHRS, YFSETQ. DNA of the CDR3: TGCGCCAGCAGCCCCAGGACAGACACAGATACGCAGTATTTT. Protein sequence: CASSPRTDTDTQYF.

In nucleotides, the CDR3 is TGCGCCAGCAAACAGGTTACAAATGTCAATGAGCAGTTCTTC. Its translation is CASKQVTNVNEQFF. This rearrangement joins TRBV5-1 to TRBJ2-1; D perhaps matches TRBD1 (5 bases). The CDR3 has 14 residues. Germline V gene lookup returns CDR1 SGHRS and CDR2 YFSETQ. Trimming cost V 6 bases and J 6 bases, with 16 bases left between them.

The chain carries TRBV7-6 and TRBJ1-2, with TRBD1 matching over 7 bases. The ends lost 0 bases at V and 9 bases at J; junction bases unmatched: 19. The CDR3 has 18 residues. The germline V gene encodes CDR1 SGHVS and CDR2 FNYEAQ. The DNA of the CDR3 is TGTGCCAGCAGCTTAGCCCAGTGGAGGACAGGCCAACGGGGGAGCTACACCTTC. This translates into CASSLAQWRTGQRGSYTF. The complete variable domain, with remaining parts taken from reference TRBV7-6 and TRBJ1-2, reads GAGVSQSPRYKVTKRGQDVALRCDPISGHVSLYWYRQALGQGPEFLTYFNYEAQQDKSGLPNDRFSAERPEGSISTLTIQRTEQRDSAMYRCASSLAQWRTGQRGSYTFGSGTRLTVV.

The CDR3 DNA is TGTGCCAGCAGCCCAGGGACAGGAAATCTCAACGAGCAGTACTTC. Translation gives CASSPGTGNLNEQYF. The chain employs TRBV7-6 and TRBJ2-7; TRBD1 matches 8 bases. Germline lookup yields CDR1 SGHVS and CDR2 FNYEAQ. V was pared by 5 bases and J by 5 bases, with 11 bases of the junction left unmatched. This CDR3 contains 15 residues.

This clone appeared a few times. The chain has TRBV4-1 and TRBJ1-3, with D unresolved. The V gene's germline CDR1 is MGHRA and CDR2 YSYEKL. This CDR3 has 14 amino acids. The V end was cut by 0 bases, the J end by 4 bases, with 7 bases between. The CDR3 DNA reads TGCGCCAGCAGCCAAGATACGGGGGGAAACACCATATATTTT. Protein sequence: CASSQDTGGNTIYF.

The chain joins TRBV6-5 to TRBJ2-5, with 11 bases aligning to TRBD2. This CDR3 is 15 amino acids long. Losses at the gene ends were 6 bases for V and 3 bases for J; bases not matched to a gene: 6. Per the germline V gene, CDR1 is MNHEY and CDR2 is SVGAGI. The CDR3 nucleotides are TGTGCCAGCAGATCTACTAGCGGGGGAGAAGAGACCCAGTACTTC. Translating it yields CASRSTSGGEETQYF.

The J gene is TRBJ2-3, the V gene TRBV6-5, with D possibly TRBD2 on 6 matching bases. Germline V gene sequence: CDR1 MNHEY, CDR2 SVGAGI. Trimming removed 4 bases from V and 6 bases from J, with 14 bases in between. The CDR3 has 14 residues. The CDR3: CASSSTNSGDTQYF. Here the CDR3 DNA reads TGTGCCAGCAGTTCCACCAATAGCGGTGATACGCAGTATTTT.

The J gene is TRBJ1-5, the V gene TRBV11-2; 10 bases align to TRBD1. CDR3 size: 15 residues. J lost 4 bases, V lost 4 bases, and 4 bases had no gene match. The germline V gene has CDR1 SGHAT and CDR2 FQNNGV. The CDR3 sequence is CASSSGTGANQPQHF. The CDR3 nucleotides are TGTGCCAGCAGCTCCGGGACAGGGGCAAATCAGCCCCAGCATTTT. The entire variable domain, with the rest obtained from reference TRBV11-2 and TRBJ1-5, is as follows: EAGVAQSPRYKIIEKRQSVAFWCNPISGHATLYWYQQILGQGPKLLIQFQNNGVVDDSQLPKDRFSAERLKGVDSTLKIQPAKLEDSAVYLCASSSGTGANQPQHFGDGTRLSIL.